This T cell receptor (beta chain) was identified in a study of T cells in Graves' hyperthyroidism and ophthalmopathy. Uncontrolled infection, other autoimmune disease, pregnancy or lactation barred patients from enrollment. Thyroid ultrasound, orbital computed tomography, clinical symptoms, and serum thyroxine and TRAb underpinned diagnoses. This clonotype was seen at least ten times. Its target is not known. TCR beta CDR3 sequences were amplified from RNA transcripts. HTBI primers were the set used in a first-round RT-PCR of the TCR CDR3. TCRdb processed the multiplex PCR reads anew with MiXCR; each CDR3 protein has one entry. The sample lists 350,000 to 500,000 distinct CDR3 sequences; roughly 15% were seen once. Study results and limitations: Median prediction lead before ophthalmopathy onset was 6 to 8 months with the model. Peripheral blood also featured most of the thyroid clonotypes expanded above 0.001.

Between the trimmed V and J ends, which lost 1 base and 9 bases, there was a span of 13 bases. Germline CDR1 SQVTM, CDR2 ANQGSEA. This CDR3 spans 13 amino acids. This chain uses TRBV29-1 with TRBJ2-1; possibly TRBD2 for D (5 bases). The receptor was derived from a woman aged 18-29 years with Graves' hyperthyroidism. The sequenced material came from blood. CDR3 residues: CSVEGGGLVEQFF. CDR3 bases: TGCAGCGTTGAAGGAGGCGGGTTGGTTGAGCAGTTCTTC.